This is a list of T cell receptor beta chains from one sample in a study of blood T cell repertoires in COVID-19. Sequencing used immunoSEQ multiplex PCR; TCRdb keeps in-frame clones, though not all of them. The sample consists of some 100,000 clones, roughly 87% of them appearing once. Sequences were obtained from peripheral blood. These receptors all come from a man younger than 45 in a cohort sampled during active COVID-19. CDR3s include the opening cysteine and the closing phenylalanine or tryptophan. A D gene is named only where the DNA matches it firmly.

V	J	D	DNA	CDR3
TRBV11-2	TRBJ1-1	NA	TGTGCCAGCAGCTTACTCCAGGACAGTATAACGAACACTGAAGCTTTCTTT	CASSLLQDSITNTEAFF
TRBV6-5	TRBJ1-5	NA	TGTGCCAGCCGCAGGGGAGGGACCCCCAATCAGCCCCAGCATTTT	CASRRGGTPNQPQHF
TRBV5-6	TRBJ2-7	NA	TGTGCCAGCAGTACAGGCCCCACCTACGAGCAGTACTTC	CASSTGPTYEQYF
TRBV5-1	TRBJ2-1	TRBD2	TGCGCCAGCAGCTTGTCTAGCGGGGGGGCCTTCTACAATGAGCAGTTCTTC	CASSLSSGGAFYNEQFF
TRBV27	TRBJ1-4	TRBD1	TGTGCCAGCAGACCGGGACAGGGGGAATCCGCAACTAATGAAAAACTGTTTTTT	CASRPGQGESATNEKLFF
TRBV20-1	TRBJ1-4	NA	TGCAGCGGGGGATCTAATGAAAAACTGTTTTTT	CSGGSNEKLFF
TRBV2	TRBJ2-1	TRBD1	TGTGCCAGCAGCGCCCGACAGGGTCACAATGAGCAGTTCTTC	CASSARQGHNEQFF
TRBV9	TRBJ2-1	TRBD2	TGTGCCAGCAGCCCGGCGGGGGGGCCCTACAATGAGCAGTTCTTC	CASSPAGGPYNEQFF
TRBV5-1	TRBJ2-7	TRBD1	TGCGCCAGCAGCGGGGGACAGGGGCGCTACGAGCAGTACTTC	CASSGGQGRYEQYF
TRBV20-1	TRBJ1-1	NA	TGCAGTGCTAGTCCTCAGGGGCGGGAAGCTTTCTTT	CSASPQGREAFF
TRBV7-2	TRBJ2-3	TRBD2	TGTGCCAGCAGCCCGCTAGGCGGGGGGGTTGGAGATACGCAGTATTTT	CASSPLGGGVGDTQYF
TRBV30	TRBJ2-2	NA	TGTGCCTGGAGTGTACAGGAGTGGGGGCTAGGGGGCGGGGAGCTGTTTTTT	CAWSVQEWGLGGGELFF
TRBV12-5	TRBJ2-7	TRBD2	TGTGCTAGTGGCGGGACTAGCCTCTACGAGCAGTACTTC	CASGGTSLYEQYF